These 12 T cell receptor beta chains originate from one sample sequenced in a study of shared clonotypes between healthy human individuals. Assay: immunoSEQ multiplex PCR; the TCRdb copy retains only in-frame clones and omits some. The profile shows 550,000 to 700,000 clones, 60% to 75% of them singletons. Input material: memory CD4+ T cells sorted from blood. The subset here: CD45RA-negative fraction. These TCRs come from a woman aged 30 to 39 in good health.

As to this clone: The sample has other DNA sequences that encode this CDR3 too. The V and J genes are TRBV29-1 and TRBJ1-4; D is undetermined. The CDR3 extends over 12 amino acids. The V end was cut by 4 bases, the J end by 3 bases, with 6 bases between. Germline assignment: CDR1 SQVTM and CDR2 ANQGSEA. The CDR3 nucleotides read TGCAGCGTTGGTCGGGCTAATGAAAAACTGTTTTTT. Its translation is CSVGRANEKLFF.

The J gene is TRBJ2-1, the V gene TRBV7-7; weak D call: TRBD1 (6 bases). The V end was cut by 1 base, the J end by 7 bases, with 14 bases between. The CDR3 consists of 15 residues. Germline CDR1 is SSHAT and CDR2 is FNYEAQ (reference sequence). The CDR3 DNA reads TGTGCCAGCAGCTTAGGAGCAGGGGAAGTGAATGAGCAGTTCTTC. It specifies CASSLGAGEVNEQFF. The full variable domain, rest sourced from reference TRBV7-7 and TRBJ2-1, is GAGVSQSPRYKVTKRGQDVTLRCDPISSHATLYWYQQALGQGPEFLTYFNYEAQPDKSGLPSDRFSAERPEGSISTLTIQRTEQRDSAMYRCASSLGAGEVNEQFFGPGTRLTVL.

The count of this clone is one. This sequence joins TRBV6-4 and TRBJ2-4; 7 bases line up with TRBD2. The CDR3 sequence is 12 residues long. Trimming removed 7 bases from V and 5 bases from J; junction bases left unmatched: 2. Germline assignment: CDR1 MRHNA and CDR2 SNTAGT. The CDR3 nucleotides read TGTGCCAGCATACGGGGGGAAAACATTCAGTACTTC. It is translated as CASIRGENIQYF.

V gene TRBV30 combines with J gene TRBJ1-6; D might be TRBD1 (6 bases). The germline V gene encodes CDR1 GTSNPN and CDR2 SVGIG (reference sequence). Between the trimmed V and J ends, which lost 3 bases and 2 bases, there was a span of 14 bases. The CDR3 sequence is 16 residues long. The CDR3 DNA follows: TGTGCCTGGAGGATACAGGGAAAGGCCTATAATTCACCCCTCCACTTT. It is translated as CAWRIQGKAYNSPLHF.

The chain recombines TRBV27 with TRBJ2-3; no clear D. V was trimmed by 2 bases and J by 0 bases, leaving 3 bases between them. The CDR3 covers 13 residues. The germline CDR1 and CDR2 sequences are MNHEY and SMNVEV (reference sequence). The CDR3 DNA reads TGTGCCAGCAGTTTAGGGAGCACAGATACGCAGTATTTT. Protein: CASSLGSTDTQYF.

As to this clone: Other DNA sequences in this specimen translate into the identical CDR3. The chain carries TRBV5-1 and TRBJ2-1; 14 bases line up with TRBD2. With V trimmed by 3 bases and J by 2 bases, 13 bases remained unmatched. CDR3 length equals 20 residues. Per the germline V gene, CDR1 is SGHRS and CDR2 is YFSETQ. In DNA form, the CDR3 reads TGCGCCAGCAGCTCCTCGGGACTAGCGGGAGCAAAGATGGCCTACAATGAGCAGTTCTTC. Its translation: CASSSSGLAGAKMAYNEQFF.

This clone showed up just once. This chain links TRBV10-1 with TRBJ2-5, with 9 bases lining up with TRBD2. Germline loops: CDR1 WNHNN, CDR2 SYGVQD (reference sequence). J gave up 3 bases and V 6 bases, and 11 bases lay outside the gene matches. The CDR3 is 16 amino acids. The CDR3 DNA reads as TGCGCCAGCAGCGAAGGGTGGGTAGCGGGAGAAGAGACCCAGTACTTC. Amino acid sequence: CASSEGWVAGEETQYF.

The chain carries TRBV5-1 and TRBJ2-6; D is unclear. Trimming took off 2 bases at V and 0 bases at J, with 6 bases between the two ends. CDR3 size: 15 residues. Germline loops: CDR1 SGHRS, CDR2 YFSETQ. CDR3 protein: CASSLDGSGANVLTF. The DNA for the CDR3 is TGCGCCAGCAGCTTAGACGGCTCTGGGGCCAACGTCCTGACTTTC.

The chain recombines TRBV5-4 with TRBJ2-2; perhaps TRBD2 as D (6 bases). Germline V gives CDR1 SGHNT, CDR2 YYREEE (reference sequence). V lost 4 bases, J lost 0 bases, and 10 bases lay in between. The CDR3 runs 15 residues. CDR3: CASSRDSTNTGELFF. CDR3 bases: TGTGCCAGCAGCCGGGACTCCACGAACACCGGGGAGCTGTTTTTT. The complete variable domain, with remaining parts taken from reference TRBV5-4 and TRBJ2-2, reads ETGVTQSPTHLIKTRGQQVTLRCSSQSGHNTVSWYQQALGQGPQFIFQYYREEENGRGNFPPRFSGLQFPNYSSELNVNALELDDSALYLCASSRDSTNTGELFFGEGSRLTVL.

V usage is TRBV5-4 and J usage is TRBJ2-7; the D gene is possibly TRBD2 (6 bases). CDR3 length equals 14 residues. Trimming removed 6 bases from V and 6 bases from J, with 19 bases in between. Germline loops: CDR1 SGHNT, CDR2 YYREEE (reference sequence). CDR3: CASTSEPSAAEQYF. The CDR3 bases are TGTGCCAGCACGAGTGAGCCTAGCGCTGCCGAGCAGTACTTC. The entire variable domain, with the rest obtained from reference TRBV5-4 and TRBJ2-7, is as follows: ETGVTQSPTHLIKTRGQQVTLRCSSQSGHNTVSWYQQALGQGPQFIFQYYREEENGRGNFPPRFSGLQFPNYSSELNVNALELDDSALYLCASTSEPSAAEQYFGPGTRLTVT.

J is TRBJ2-5 and V is TRBV5-4, with 7 bases matching TRBD1. The CDR3 loop spans 14 amino acids. J was trimmed by 5 bases and V by 0 bases; bases with no gene match: 4. Germline CDR1 reads SGHNT; CDR2 reads YYREEE (reference sequence). CDR3 loop: CASSLVDREETQYF. CDR3 in DNA: TGTGCCAGCAGCTTGGTTGACAGGGAGGAGACCCAGTACTTC.

V gene TRBV27 combines with J gene TRBJ2-1; D is unclear. The CDR3 has 14 residues. Germline V gene lookup returns CDR1 MNHEY and CDR2 SMNVEV (reference sequence). Trimming removed 3 bases from V and 2 bases from J, with 8 bases in between. CDR3 bases: TGTGCCAGCAGTTTTCGCCAGGCCTACAATGAGCAGTTCTTC. Its protein product is CASSFRQAYNEQFF.